This T cell receptor beta chain was recovered during a study of cytomegalovirus exposure and HLA in healthy donors. Generated by immunoSEQ multiplex PCR, the TCRdb table keeps only in-frame clones and is missing some. The sample gives tens of thousands of clones, 96% of which show up once; more than 3.5% is in the top ten. This clone was detected once. Sequencing input: PBMCs. The sequence was obtained from a woman aged 18-35 years in good health and CMV-seropositive.

In DNA, the CDR3 is TGTGCCAGCAGCGGAGTAGCGGCGACCTACGAGCAGTACTTC. Protein: CASSGVAATYEQYF. The chain recombines TRBV11-2 with TRBJ2-7; D possibly corresponds to TRBD2 (6 bases). The CDR3 is 14 amino acids. Trimming took off 5 bases at V and 2 bases at J, with 13 bases between the two ends. The germline V gene has CDR1 SGHAT and CDR2 FQNNGV. The full variable domain, with the rest looked up from reference TRBV11-2 and TRBJ2-7, is EAGVAQSPRYKIIEKRQSVAFWCNPISGHATLYWYQQILGQGPKLLIQFQNNGVVDDSQLPKDRFSAERLKGVDSTLKIQPAKLEDSAVYLCASSGVAATYEQYFGPGTRLTVT.